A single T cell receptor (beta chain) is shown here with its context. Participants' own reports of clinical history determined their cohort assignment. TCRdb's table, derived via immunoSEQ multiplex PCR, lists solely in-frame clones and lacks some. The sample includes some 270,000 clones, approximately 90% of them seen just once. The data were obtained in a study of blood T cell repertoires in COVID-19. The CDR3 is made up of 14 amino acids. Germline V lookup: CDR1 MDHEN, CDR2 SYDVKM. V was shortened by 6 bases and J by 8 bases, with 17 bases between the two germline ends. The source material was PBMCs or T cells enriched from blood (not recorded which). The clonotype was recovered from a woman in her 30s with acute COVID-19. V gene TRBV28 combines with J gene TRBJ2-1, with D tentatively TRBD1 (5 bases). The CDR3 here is CASSQISGLDEQFF. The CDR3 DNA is TGTGCCAGCAGCCAAATCTCAGGGCTGGATGAGCAGTTCTTC.